This TCR beta chain was captured by sequencing in a study of cytomegalovirus exposure and HLA in healthy donors (dated by TCRdb to about 2017). A note on the overall study: In an earlier analysis of 587 of the donors, approximately 260 Gb of sequence data and 90 million to 120 million unique TCR beta sequences from 150 million to 200 million T cells were reported. The study aimed to test whether cataloging public T cell receptors could reveal signatures of past pathogen exposure. Class I and class II HLA loci were covered by the typing at four-digit resolution. Donor age, sex, ethnicity and CMV serostatus were collected together with the repertoire data. Among the roughly 390 genotyped donors, about 83% belonged to the genetic ancestry cluster associated with self-reported Caucasian donors. In a later analysis, previously published TCR beta repertoires from hundreds of donors were re-analyzed and high-resolution HLA genotyping was added so that TCR occurrence patterns could be studied. In addition to the first cohort of about 650 subjects, a separate validation cohort of 120 different subjects was used. Among around 400 genotyped donors of the cohort, an average of roughly 230,000 unique TCR beta nucleotide sequences was sequenced per donor, of which about 18% were non-productive. Genome-wide SNP genotypes for about 60% of the roughly 700 donors were used in a later genetic analysis, which treated that subset as a discovery cohort. An earlier analysis of about 600 of the donors used high-throughput TCR beta sequencing to judge whether each TCR beta V gene segment behaved as functional or pseudogenic. The number of typed donors differed by locus: about 620-640 for A, B, C, DRB1 and DQB1; 500 to 550 for DQA1; around 580 for DPA1; and some 430 for DPB1. An early release covering roughly 640 HLA-typed donors comprised roughly 300 gigabases of sequencing data and roughly 86 million unique TCR sequences. Using immunosequencing, the study profiled T cell repertoires from fewer than 850 subjects and related those repertoires to cytomegalovirus serostatus. Every discovery cohort repertoire had been produced on one sequencing platform. The later analysis used no new phenotypic data to find candidate immune exposures, relying instead on TCR beta sequences and their occurrence across donors. The study combined high-throughput TCR immunosequencing, statistical association of individual TCRs with disease status, and machine learning to predict cytomegalovirus infection status. A handful of DR-DQ haplotypes were handled as single units for association and clustering because linkage in the cohort was strong. What the research found in general, with its limitations: Specific HLA alleles were associated with around 18,000 TCR beta sequences at a false discovery rate of 0.05 in a later analysis. The 87-base-pair reads could not distinguish some IMGT-functional V segments, including TRBV6-2 and TRBV6-3, so those segments were excluded. A group of highly shared sequence variants was considered likely to be a technical artifact of the sequencing pipeline. In a later analysis, the rate of TCR association differed among HLA loci, with DRB1 alleles having the most associated TCRs and HLA-C alleles having the fewest. A few of the identified cytomegalovirus-associated TCR beta chains were confirmed in vitro to be specific for cytomegalovirus antigens. Strong co-occurrence of HLA alleles, especially DR and DQ, made assigning TCR associations to individual alleles difficult. Most TCR sequences were observed very rarely across donors, whereas some public TCRs were present in many individuals. A later analysis found that HLA-associated TCR beta chains were more clonally expanded and had lower generation probabilities than equally common non-associated chains. A further reported finding was that TCR beta sequences accurately predicted the HLA-A and HLA-B alleles for most subjects in the first cohort. For the cohort, immune exposure information was limited to CMV serostatus. In a later analysis, most CMV-associated TCR beta chains were found to appear HLA-restricted, with HLA associations seemingly driven largely by CMV exposure. Because counts were too low, 15 to 20 rarely observed V segments, including chromosome 9 orphons, were excluded from the earlier analysis of some 590 of the donors. In a later analysis, several top co-occurrence clusters were reported to appear linked to parvovirus B19, influenza, CMV and Epstein-Barr virus. According to a later genetic analysis, donors in an Asian-associated ancestry cluster had fewer N-insertions in productive TCRs than the approximately 710-donor mean. Because some donors lacked HLA typing at each locus, the association tests relied only on the typed subset. An earlier analysis of approximately 570 of the donors showed that most TCR beta V segments appeared in productive rearrangements either about 90% or about 30% of the time, which broadly matched IMGT annotations. Correlated functional status among segregating V segments might reflect linkage disequilibrium, but an unknown experimental factor could not be ruled out. A later genetic analysis associated a missense DCLRE1C variant with V-gene and J-gene trimming of TCR beta chains, and an independent cohort replicated the association. Sequencing depth was assumed to be roughly uniform across donors in the presence/absence analyses, though that assumption may not hold. Cytomegalovirus status was reported to be diagnosed by the classifier with high specificity and sensitivity in both the original and validation cohorts. The cohort was sequenced for TCR beta chains only, and without alpha or paired-chain data the features that could be detected were limited. The study listed 170 or so TCR beta chains as associated with cytomegalovirus. The authors suggested that the approach could potentially be generalized to other disease states and immunological phenotypes.

CDR1 MNHEY and CDR2 SVGAGI were looked up in the germline V gene. Inclusive of the bounding cysteine and phenylalanine, the CDR3 is 12 residues long. The read is trimmed to its CDR3 DNA, 36 bases read in frame from base 1. V is cut by 5 bases and J by 2 bases, and the space between the germline ends is 7 bases. The cohort consisted of hundreds of healthy bone marrow donors. Cohort members were all nominally healthy when sampled, although unrecorded immune exposures were likely present. The donor tested CMV seronegative and was one of the 352 seronegative cohort members. A peripheral blood sample was provided by each donor, and peripheral blood mononuclear cells were used for TCR beta sequencing. The Qiagen DNeasy Blood Extraction Kit was used to extract genomic DNA from the blood cell samples. Library prep was done by the immunoSEQ multiplex PCR assay. For the multiplex PCR, a mixture combining 60 forward primers for TCR Vbeta segments and 13 reverse primers for TCR Jbeta segments was used. The CDR3 region of rearranged TCR beta genes was amplified from genomic DNA with a multiplex PCR assay. The amplified TCR beta libraries were sequenced on the Illumina HiSeq System as 87-base-pair reads. Per the source publication's procedure: In a later analysis, 70 million to 95 million unique TCR beta chains were counted across the 650 to 700 repertoires, and approximately 11 million of these chains were shared by at least two donors. Raw reads were error-corrected and collapsed into unique sequences with a nearest-neighbor algorithm that merged closely related sequences to remove PCR and sequencing errors. CDR3 sequences were aligned to IMGT reference sequences to assign V, D and J gene segments. For a sequence to be retained, a match of at least six nucleotides to both a V gene segment and a J gene segment was required. Rearrangements were classified as productive when the CDR3 lacked stop codons and remained in frame with V and J, and all other rearrangements were classified as non-productive. Following IMGT convention, CDR3 was defined as the stretch from the second conserved V-encoded cysteine to the conserved J-encoded phenylalanine. Sequences without an unambiguous match to a single V gene segment were excluded from the earlier analysis of a few hundred of the donors. In an earlier analysis of 450 to 750 of the donors, a V segment was called functional when productive rearrangements were above 56.7%, and segregating when the standard deviation between donors exceeded 5%. To diagnose cytomegalovirus status from the catalog of TCR beta chain sequences, a statistical classification framework was built. A later analysis assigned V and J genes by comparing TCR nucleotide sequences with IMGT/GENE-DB human TR gene sequences. A later analysis assigned CDR3 sequences and most-parsimonious VDJ recombination scenarios with the TCRdist pipeline. A later analysis defined each TCR beta chain by its CDR3 amino acid sequence plus V-gene family, and excluded reads lacking a unique V-gene family. To address suspected cross-contamination and a sequencing artifact, a later analysis removed around 590 highly shared, low-generation-probability nucleotide sequences. A later analysis calculated a clonal expansion index for each public chain from normalized within-repertoire ranks of inferred template counts. In a later analysis, generation probabilities were computed with a VDJ recombination model fitted to out-of-frame rearrangements, and the resulting probabilities were checked against IGoR. Hypergeometric tests were used in a later analysis to score TCR-TCR, TCR-HLA and TCR-CMV co-occurrence, with a repertoire-size bias correction applied to the TCR pairs. False discovery rates were estimated in a later analysis by permuting HLA or CMV assignments 20 times. In a later analysis, co-occurring TCRs were grouped using DBSCAN, and TCRdist sequence similarity was added for clustering within HLA-allele-positive subsets. Repertoires with fewer than 30,000 or more than 120,000 public chains were left out of co-occurrence clustering, as were four to six repertoires with anomalous nucleotide sharing. The source is immuneACCESS, and TCRdb retained only in-frame sequences with V and J called. Part of the clones is not carried over; for the studies checked, unresolved V genes explain less than half of this, and the remainder is unexplained. D and trimming were read from the DNA, whereas the V and J calls and clone size are those reported in that table. The sample records approximately 140,000 clones, around 59% of which are singletons. The top ten constitute approximately 1.7% of the sample.

This clone turned up a few times. Its antigen is currently not known. No base quality values were provided; no much bigger clone lies one nucleotide off. Material: PBMCs. This TCR came from a male donor in good health and CMV-seronegative. The sequence joins TRBV6-5 to TRBJ2-7; the D gene cannot be named for sure. DNA sequence: TGTGCCAGCAGTAGCCAAACCTACGAGCAGTACTTC. Its protein product is CASSSQTYEQYF.